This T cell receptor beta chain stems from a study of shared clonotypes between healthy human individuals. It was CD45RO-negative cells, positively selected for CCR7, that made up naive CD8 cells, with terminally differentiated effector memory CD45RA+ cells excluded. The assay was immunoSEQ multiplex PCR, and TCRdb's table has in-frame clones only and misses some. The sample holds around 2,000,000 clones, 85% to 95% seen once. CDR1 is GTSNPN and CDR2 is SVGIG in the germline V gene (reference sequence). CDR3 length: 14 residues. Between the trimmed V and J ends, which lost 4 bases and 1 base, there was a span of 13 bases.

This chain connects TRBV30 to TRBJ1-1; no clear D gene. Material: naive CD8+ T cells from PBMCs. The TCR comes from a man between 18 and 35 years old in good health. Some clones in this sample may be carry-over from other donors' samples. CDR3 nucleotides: TGTGCCTGGAACCTTTGGGCGGCGAACACTGAAGCTTTCTTT. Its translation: CAWNLWAANTEAFF.